The clone carrying this T cell receptor (beta chain) was detected many times. Its antigen remains unidentified. Time point: persistent/refractory GD, antithyroid drugs over 5 years with positive TRAb. Preparation of the TCR library used RNA extracted from PBMCs. Doctors identified Graves' disease using the American Thyroid Association guidelines. These data belong to a study of regulatory T cells in long-lasting Graves disease. Library construction for TCR beta used iRepertoire HTBI primers and Arm-PCR of CDR3 regions. TCRdb reanalysed the multiplex PCR reads using MiXCR and keeps one entry per CDR3 protein. The sample consists of over 300,000 distinct CDR3 sequences, 15% to 20% of them appearing once. The CDR3 totals 12 residues. V dropped 6 bases and J dropped 7 bases, with 12 bases sitting between them. Study results and limitations: Persistent Graves' patients showed reduced TCR diversity versus newly diagnosed patients. Favored gene segments in persistent disease were TRBV28, TRBJ1-2 and TRBJ2-5.

The source of this sequence is a female donor with Graves disease. The V call is TRBV12-3 or TRBV12-4, the J call TRBJ2-5; D may be TRBD2 (6 bases). The specimen was peripheral blood mononuclear cells (PBMCs), collected when the disease was refractory, from a patient treated with antithyroid drugs. CDR3 sequence (DNA): TGTGCCAGCAGCCGGGACTTGGGGACCCAGTACTTC. Its translation: CASSRDLGTQYF.